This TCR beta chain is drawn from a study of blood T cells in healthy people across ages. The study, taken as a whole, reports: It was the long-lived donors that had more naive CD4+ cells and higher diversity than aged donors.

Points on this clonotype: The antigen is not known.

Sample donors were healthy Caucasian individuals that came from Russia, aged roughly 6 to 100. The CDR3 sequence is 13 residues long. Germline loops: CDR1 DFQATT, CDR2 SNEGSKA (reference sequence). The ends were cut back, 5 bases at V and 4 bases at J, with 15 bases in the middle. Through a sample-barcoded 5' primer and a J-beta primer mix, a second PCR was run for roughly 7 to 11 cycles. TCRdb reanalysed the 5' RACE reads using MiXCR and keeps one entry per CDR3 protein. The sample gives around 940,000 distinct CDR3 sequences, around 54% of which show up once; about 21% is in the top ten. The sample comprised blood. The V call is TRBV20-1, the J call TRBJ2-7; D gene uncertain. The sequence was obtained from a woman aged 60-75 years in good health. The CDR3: CSAHAPGLYEQYF. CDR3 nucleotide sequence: TGCAGTGCTCACGCCCCTGGCCTATACGAGCAGTACTTC.